This T cell receptor (beta chain) was recorded in a study of T cells in tuberculosis. Cells were sorted from thawed PBMC rested overnight and stained with GMM-loaded CD1B tetramer, viability dye and anti-CD3. The CD1B tetramers carried C32 glucose monomycolate purified from Rhodococcus equi. Overall study findings and caveats: The stringent gate may have excluded weak CD1B-GMM tetramer binders.

Data came from immunoSEQ multiplex PCR; TCRdb stores just in-frame clones and leaves some out. The repertoire holds 85,000 to 90,000 clones, with roughly 91% as singletons. The sequence derives from an adult woman with latent tuberculosis. Sequenced: CD1b-GMM tetramer-negative cells sorted from PBMCs.

The CDR3 DNA follows: TGTGCCAGTAGTTCGAGGGGGGCTAGCGGGGGGGCAGATACGCAGTATTTT. This gives the protein CASSSRGASGGADTQYF. This chain connects TRBV19 to TRBJ2-3, with 12 positions matching TRBD2. The J segment lost 4 bases and the V segment lost 5 bases, leaving 10 bases of the junction unmatched. Germline lookup yields CDR1 LNHDA and CDR2 SQIVND (reference sequence). CDR3 length: 17 residues.